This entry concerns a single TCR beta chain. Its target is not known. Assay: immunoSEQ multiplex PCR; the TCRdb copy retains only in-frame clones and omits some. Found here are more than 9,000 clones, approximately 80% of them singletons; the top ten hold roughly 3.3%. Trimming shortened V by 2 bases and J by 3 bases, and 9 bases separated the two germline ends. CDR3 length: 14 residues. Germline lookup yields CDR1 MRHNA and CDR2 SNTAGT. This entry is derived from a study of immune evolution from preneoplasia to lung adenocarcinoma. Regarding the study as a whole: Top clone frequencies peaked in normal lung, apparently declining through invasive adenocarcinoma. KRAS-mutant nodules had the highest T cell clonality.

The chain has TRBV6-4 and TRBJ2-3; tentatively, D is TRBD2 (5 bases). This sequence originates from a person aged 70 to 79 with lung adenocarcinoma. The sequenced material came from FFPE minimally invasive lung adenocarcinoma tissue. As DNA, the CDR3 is TGTGCCAGCAGTGACCGGACGGGGACAGATACGCAGTATTTT. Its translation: CASSDRTGTDTQYF.